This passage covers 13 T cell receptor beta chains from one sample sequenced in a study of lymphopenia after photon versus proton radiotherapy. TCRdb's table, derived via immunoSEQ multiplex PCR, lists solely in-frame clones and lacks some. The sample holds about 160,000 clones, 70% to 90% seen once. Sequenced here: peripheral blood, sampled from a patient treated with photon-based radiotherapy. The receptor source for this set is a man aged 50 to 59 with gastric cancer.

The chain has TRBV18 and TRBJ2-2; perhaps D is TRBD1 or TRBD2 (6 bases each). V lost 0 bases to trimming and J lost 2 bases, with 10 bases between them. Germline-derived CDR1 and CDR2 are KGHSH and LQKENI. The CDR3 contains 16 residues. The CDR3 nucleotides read TGTGCCAGCTCACCACCCAGGGGACTTAACACCGGGGAGCTGTTTTTT. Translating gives CASSPPRGLNTGELFF.

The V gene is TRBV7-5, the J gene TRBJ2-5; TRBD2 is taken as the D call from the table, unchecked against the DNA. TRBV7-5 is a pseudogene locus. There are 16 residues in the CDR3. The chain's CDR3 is CVRSLVVSGQRGTQYF. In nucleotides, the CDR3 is TGTGTCAGAAGCTTGGTAGTTAGCGGTCAAAGGGGGACCCAGTACTTC.

The CDR3 DNA follows: TGTGCCAGCAATATGGGACAGCCGGGAGGGGAAAACACCGGGGAGCTGTTTTTT. Amino acid sequence: CASNMGQPGGENTGELFF. The chain has TRBV6-7 and TRBJ2-2; possibly TRBD2 for D (8 bases). TRBV6-7 is an open reading frame whose function is uncertain. With 7 bases removed from V and 2 bases from J, the gap between germline ends came to 23 bases. The CDR3 is 18 amino acids.

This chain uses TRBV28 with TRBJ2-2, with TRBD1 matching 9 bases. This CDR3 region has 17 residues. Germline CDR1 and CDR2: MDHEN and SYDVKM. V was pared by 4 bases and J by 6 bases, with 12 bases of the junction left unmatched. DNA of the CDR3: TGTGCCAGCAGTTCCTCGGCTTGGGACAGGGCTCCCGGGGAGCTGTTTTTT. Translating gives CASSSSAWDRAPGELFF.

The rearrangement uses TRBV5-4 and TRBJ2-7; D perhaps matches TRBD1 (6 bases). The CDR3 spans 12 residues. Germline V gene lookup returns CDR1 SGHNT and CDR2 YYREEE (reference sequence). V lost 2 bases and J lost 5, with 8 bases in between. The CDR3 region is CASSFDRHEQYF. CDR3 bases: TGTGCCAGCAGCTTCGACAGGCACGAGCAGTACTTC.

CDR3 amino acids: CASSLGAVDTQYF. The CDR3 nucleotides read TGTGCCAGCAGCTTAGGGGCTGTCGATACGCAGTATTTT. This chain links TRBV11-2 with TRBJ2-3; D call uncertain. The V and J ends lost 1 base and 6 bases respectively, with 8 bases between them. The CDR3 has 13 residues. Germline values: CDR1 SGHAT, CDR2 FQNNGV.

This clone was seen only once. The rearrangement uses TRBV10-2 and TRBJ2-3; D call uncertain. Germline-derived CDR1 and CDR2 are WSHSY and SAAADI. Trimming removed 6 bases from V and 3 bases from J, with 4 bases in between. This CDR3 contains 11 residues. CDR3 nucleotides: TGCGCCAGCAGCGCTACAGATACGCAGTATTTT. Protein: CASSATDTQYF.

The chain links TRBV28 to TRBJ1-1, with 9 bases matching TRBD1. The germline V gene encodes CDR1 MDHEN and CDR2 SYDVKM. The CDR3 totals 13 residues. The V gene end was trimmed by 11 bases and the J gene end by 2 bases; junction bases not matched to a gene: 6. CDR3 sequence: CAGQTGGNTEAFF. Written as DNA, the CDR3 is TGTGCCGGTCAGACAGGGGGTAACACTGAAGCTTTCTTT.

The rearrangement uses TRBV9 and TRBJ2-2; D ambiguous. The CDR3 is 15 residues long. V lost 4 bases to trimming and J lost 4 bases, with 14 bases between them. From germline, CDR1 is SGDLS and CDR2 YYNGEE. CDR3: CASSPRTLTTGELFF. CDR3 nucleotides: TGTGCCAGCAGCCCGAGGACCCTTACCACCGGGGAGCTGTTTTTT.

CDR3 sequence: CASSTGLAGAAGEQFF. In nucleotides, the CDR3 is TGTGCCAGCAGCACGGGACTAGCGGGCGCAGCAGGTGAGCAGTTCTTC. The rearrangement joins TRBV7-3 to TRBJ2-1; TRBD2 matches at 12 bases. The CDR3 has 16 residues. Germline CDR1 SGHTA, CDR2 FQGTGA. V lost 5 bases to trimming and J lost 9 bases; unmatched junction nucleotides: 11. The full variable domain, with the rest looked up from reference TRBV7-3 and TRBJ2-1, is GAGVSQTPSNKVTEKGKYVELRCDPISGHTALYWYRQSLGQGPEFLIYFQGTGAADDSGLPNDRFFAVRPEGSVSTLKIQRTERGDSAVYLCASSTGLAGAAGEQFFGPGTRLTVL.

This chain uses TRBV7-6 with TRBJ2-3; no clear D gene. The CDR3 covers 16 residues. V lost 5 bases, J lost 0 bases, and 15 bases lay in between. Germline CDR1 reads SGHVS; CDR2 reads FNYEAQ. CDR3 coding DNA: TGTGCCAGCAGCCCTAGGCGGACGTTTAGCACAGATACGCAGTATTTT. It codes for CASSPRRTFSTDTQYF. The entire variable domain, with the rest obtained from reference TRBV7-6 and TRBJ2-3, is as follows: GAGVSQSPRYKVTKRGQDVALRCDPISGHVSLYWYRQALGQGPEFLTYFNYEAQQDKSGLPNDRFSAERPEGSISTLTIQRTEQRDSAMYRCASSPRRTFSTDTQYFGPGTRLTVL.

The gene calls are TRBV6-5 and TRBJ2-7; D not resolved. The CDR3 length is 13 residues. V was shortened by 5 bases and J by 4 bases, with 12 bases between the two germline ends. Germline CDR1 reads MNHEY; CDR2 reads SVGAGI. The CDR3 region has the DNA TGTGCCAGCAGTCAGTCAGGCCGGTACGAGCAGTACTTC. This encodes CASSQSGRYEQYF.

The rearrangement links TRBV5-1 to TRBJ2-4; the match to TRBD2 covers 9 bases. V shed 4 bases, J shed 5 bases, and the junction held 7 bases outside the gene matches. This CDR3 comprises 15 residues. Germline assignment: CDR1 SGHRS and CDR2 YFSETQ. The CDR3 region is CASSHGTSLENIQYF. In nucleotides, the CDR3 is TGCGCCAGCAGCCATGGGACTAGCTTAGAAAACATTCAGTACTTC. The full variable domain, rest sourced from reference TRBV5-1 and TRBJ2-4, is KAGVTQTPRYLIKTRGQQVTLSCSPISGHRSVSWYQQTPGQGLQFLFEYFSETQRNKGNFPGRFSGRQFSNSRSEMNVSTLELGDSALYLCASSHGTSLENIQYFGAGTRLSVL.